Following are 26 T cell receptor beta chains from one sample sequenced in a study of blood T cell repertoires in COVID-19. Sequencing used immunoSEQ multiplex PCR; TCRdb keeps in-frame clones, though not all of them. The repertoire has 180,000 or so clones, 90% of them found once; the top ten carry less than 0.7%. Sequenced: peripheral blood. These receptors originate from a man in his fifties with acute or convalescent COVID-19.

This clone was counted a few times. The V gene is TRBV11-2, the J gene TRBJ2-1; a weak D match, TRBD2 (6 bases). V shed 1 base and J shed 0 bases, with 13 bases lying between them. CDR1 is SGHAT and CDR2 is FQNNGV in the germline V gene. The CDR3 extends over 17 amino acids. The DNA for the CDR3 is TGTGCCAGCAGCTTAGTCTGGCTAGCGTCCTCCTACAATGAGCAGTTCTTC. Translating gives CASSLVWLASSYNEQFF.

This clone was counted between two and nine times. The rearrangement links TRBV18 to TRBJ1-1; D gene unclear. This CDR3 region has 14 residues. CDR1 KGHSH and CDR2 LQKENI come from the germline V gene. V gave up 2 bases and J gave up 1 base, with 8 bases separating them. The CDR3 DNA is TGTGCCAGCTCACCAGAGTCAAGGAACACTGAAGCTTTCTTT. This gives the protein CASSPESRNTEAFF.

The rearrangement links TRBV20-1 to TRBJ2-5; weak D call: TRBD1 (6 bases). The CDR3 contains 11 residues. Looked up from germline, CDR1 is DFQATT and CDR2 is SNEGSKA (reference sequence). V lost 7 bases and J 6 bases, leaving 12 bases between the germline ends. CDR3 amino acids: CSVDSQKTQYF. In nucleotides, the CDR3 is TGCAGTGTGGACAGTCAAAAGACCCAGTACTTC.

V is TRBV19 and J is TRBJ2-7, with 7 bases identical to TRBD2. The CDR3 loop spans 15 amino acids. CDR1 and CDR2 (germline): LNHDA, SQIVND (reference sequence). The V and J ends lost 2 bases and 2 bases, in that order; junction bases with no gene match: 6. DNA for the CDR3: TGTGCCAGTAGTATATTCGCCGGGACTACCTACGAGCAGTACTTC. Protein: CASSIFAGTTYEQYF. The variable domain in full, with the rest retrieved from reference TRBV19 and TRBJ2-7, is DGGITQSPKYLFRKEGQNVTLSCEQNLNHDAMYWYRQDPGQGLRLIYYSQIVNDFQKGDIAEGYSVSREKKESFPLTVTSAQKNPTAFYLCASSIFAGTTYEQYFGPGTRLTVT.

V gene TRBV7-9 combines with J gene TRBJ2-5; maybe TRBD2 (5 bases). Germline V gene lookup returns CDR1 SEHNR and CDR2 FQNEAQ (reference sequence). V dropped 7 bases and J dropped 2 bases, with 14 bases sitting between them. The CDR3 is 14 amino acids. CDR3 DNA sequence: TGTGCCAGCACCAATAGGCGGGCACAAGAGACCCAGTACTTC. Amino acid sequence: CASTNRRAQETQYF. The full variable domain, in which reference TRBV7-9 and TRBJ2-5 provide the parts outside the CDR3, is DTGVSQNPRHKITKRGQNVTFRCDPISEHNRLYWYRQTLGQGPEFLTYFQNEAQLEKSRLLSDRFSAERPKGSFSTLEIQRTEQGDSAMYLCASTNRRAQETQYFGPGTRLLVL.

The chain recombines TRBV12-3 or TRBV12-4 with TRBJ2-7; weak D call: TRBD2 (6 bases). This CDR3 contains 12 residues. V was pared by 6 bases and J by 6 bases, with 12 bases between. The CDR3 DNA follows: TGTGCCAGCAGCTTGGAGGGCCTCGAGCAGTACGTC. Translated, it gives CASSLEGLEQYV.

Here the CDR3 DNA reads TGTGCCAGCAGCTTAGTCGAAGAGGGGGTTGCTAATGAAAAACTGTTTTTT. Translated: CASSLVEEGVANEKLFF. The chain links TRBV11-2 to TRBJ1-4; D might be TRBD1 (6 bases). Germline values: CDR1 SGHAT, CDR2 FQNNGV. V lost 1 base and J 3 bases, leaving 15 bases between the germline ends. The CDR3 has 17 residues.

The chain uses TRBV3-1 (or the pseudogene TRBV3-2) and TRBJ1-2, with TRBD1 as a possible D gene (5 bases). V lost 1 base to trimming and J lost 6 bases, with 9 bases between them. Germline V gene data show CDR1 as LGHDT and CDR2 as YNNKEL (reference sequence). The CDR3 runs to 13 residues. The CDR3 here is CASSQAVGDGYTF. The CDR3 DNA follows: TGTGCCAGCAGCCAAGCAGTAGGGGATGGCTACACCTTC.

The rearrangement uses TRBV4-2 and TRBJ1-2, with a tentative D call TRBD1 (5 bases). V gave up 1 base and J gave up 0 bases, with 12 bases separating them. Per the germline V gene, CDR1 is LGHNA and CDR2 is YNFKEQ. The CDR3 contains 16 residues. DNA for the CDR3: TGTGCCAGCAGCCAAGTGGAGACAGCCCCTAACTATGGCTACACCTTC. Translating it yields CASSQVETAPNYGYTF.

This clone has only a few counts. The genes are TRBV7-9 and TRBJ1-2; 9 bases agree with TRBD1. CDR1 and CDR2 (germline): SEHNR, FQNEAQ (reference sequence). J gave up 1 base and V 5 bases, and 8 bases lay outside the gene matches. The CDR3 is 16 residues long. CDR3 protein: CASSPSTGQGNYGYTF. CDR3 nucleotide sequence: TGTGCCAGCAGCCCCTCAACGGGACAGGGTAACTATGGCTACACCTTC.

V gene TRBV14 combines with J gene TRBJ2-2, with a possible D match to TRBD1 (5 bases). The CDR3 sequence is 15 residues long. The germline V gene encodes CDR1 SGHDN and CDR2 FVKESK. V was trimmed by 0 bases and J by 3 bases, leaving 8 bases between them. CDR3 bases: TGTGCCAGCAGCCAAGATCAGGGCTACACCGGGGAGCTGTTTTTT. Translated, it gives CASSQDQGYTGELFF.

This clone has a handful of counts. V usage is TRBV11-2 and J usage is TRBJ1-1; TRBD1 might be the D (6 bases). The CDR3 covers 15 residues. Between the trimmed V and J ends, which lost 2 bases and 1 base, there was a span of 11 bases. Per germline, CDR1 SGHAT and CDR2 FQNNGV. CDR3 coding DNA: TGTGCCAGCAGCTTATCTCCAGGGGCGAACACTGAAGCTTTCTTT. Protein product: CASSLSPGANTEAFF.

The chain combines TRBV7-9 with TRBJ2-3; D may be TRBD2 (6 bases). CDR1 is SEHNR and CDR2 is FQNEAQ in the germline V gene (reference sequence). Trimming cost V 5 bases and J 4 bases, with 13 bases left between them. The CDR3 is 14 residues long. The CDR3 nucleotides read TGTGCCAGCAGCCCGGGACTTAGAGCAGATACGCAGTATTTT. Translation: CASSPGLRADTQYF.

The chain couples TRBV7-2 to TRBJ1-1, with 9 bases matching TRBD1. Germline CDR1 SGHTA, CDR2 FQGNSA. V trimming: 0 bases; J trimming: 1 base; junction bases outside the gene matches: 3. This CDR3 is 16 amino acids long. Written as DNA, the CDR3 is TGTGCCAGCAGCTTAGCGCGGGGACAGGGGAACACTGAAGCTTTCTTT. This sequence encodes CASSLARGQGNTEAFF.

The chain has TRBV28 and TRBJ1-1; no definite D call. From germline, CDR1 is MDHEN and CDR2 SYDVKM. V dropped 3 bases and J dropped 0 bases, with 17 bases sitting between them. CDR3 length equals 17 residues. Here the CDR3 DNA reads TGTGCCAGCAGTTTTCGGGGAGTAGAGGCTATGAACACTGAAGCTTTCTTT. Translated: CASSFRGVEAMNTEAFF.

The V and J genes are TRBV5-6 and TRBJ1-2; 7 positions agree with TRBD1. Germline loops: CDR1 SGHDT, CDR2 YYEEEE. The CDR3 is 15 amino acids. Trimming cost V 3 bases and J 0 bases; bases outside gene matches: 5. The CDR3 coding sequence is TGTGCCAGCAGCTCCGGGACAGCCTCTAACTATGGCTACACCTTC. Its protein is CASSSGTASNYGYTF. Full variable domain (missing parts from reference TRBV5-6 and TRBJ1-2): DAGVTQSPTHLIKTRGQQVTLRCSPKSGHDTVSWYQQALGQGPQFIFQYYEEEERQRGNFPDRFSGHQFPNYSSELNVNALLLGDSALYLCASSSGTASNYGYTFGSGTRLTVV.

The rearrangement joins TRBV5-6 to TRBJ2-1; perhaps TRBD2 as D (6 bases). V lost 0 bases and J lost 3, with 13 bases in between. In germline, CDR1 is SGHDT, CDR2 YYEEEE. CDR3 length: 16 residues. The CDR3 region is CASSLVPTRGYNEQFF. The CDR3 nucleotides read TGTGCCAGCAGCTTGGTCCCGACTAGGGGCTACAATGAGCAGTTCTTC.

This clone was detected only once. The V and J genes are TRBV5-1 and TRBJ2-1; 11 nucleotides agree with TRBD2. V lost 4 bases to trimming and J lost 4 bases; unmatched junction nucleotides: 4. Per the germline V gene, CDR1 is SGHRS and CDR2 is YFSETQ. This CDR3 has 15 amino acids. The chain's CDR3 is CASSETSGNYNEQFF. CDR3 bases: TGCGCCAGCAGCGAGACTAGCGGGAATTACAATGAGCAGTTCTTC.

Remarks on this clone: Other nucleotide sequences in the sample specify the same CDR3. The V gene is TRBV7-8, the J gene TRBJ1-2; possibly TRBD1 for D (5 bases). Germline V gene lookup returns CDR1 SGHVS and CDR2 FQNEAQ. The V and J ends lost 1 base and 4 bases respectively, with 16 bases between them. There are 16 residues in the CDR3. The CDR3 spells CASSLVGLGEGYGYTF. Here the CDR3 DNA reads TGTGCCAGCAGCTTAGTCGGGTTAGGGGAGGGCTATGGCTACACCTTC.

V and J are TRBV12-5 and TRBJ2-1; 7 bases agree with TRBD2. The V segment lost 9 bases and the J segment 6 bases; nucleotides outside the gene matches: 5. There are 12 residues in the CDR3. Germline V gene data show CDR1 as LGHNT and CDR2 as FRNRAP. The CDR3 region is CASGGFGNEQFF. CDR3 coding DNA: TGTGCTAGCGGGGGGTTCGGCAATGAGCAGTTCTTC.

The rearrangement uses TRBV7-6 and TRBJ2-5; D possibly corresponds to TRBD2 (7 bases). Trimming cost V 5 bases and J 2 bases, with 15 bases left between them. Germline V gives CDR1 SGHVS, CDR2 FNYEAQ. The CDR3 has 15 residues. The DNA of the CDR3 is TGTGCCAGCAGCCGAGGGGGGGGTTCTCAAGAGACCCAGTACTTC. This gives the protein CASSRGGGSQETQYF.

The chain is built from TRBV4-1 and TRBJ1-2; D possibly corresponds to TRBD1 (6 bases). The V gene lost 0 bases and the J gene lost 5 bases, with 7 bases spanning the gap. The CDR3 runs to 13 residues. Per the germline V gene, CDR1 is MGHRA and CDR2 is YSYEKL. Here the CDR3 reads CASSQEGGYGYTF. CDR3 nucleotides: TGCGCCAGCAGCCAAGAAGGGGGTTATGGCTACACCTTC.

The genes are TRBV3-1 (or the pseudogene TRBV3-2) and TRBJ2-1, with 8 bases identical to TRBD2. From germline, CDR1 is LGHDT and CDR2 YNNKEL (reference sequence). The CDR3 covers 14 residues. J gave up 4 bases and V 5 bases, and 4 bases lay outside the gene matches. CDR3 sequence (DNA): TGTGCCAGCAGCAGGGGACTAGAATACAATGAGCAGTTCTTC. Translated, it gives CASSRGLEYNEQFF.

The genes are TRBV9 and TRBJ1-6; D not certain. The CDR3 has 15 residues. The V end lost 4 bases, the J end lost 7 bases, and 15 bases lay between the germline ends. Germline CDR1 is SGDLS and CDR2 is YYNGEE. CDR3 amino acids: CASSTPGSLNSPLHF. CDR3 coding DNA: TGTGCCAGCAGCACGCCGGGGTCCCTAAATTCACCCCTCCACTTT.

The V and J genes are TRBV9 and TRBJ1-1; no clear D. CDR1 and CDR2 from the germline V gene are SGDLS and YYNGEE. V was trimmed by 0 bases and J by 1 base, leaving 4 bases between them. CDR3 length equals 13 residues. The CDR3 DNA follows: TGTGCCAGCAGCGTAGAAGCGAACACTGAAGCTTTCTTT. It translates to CASSVEANTEAFF.

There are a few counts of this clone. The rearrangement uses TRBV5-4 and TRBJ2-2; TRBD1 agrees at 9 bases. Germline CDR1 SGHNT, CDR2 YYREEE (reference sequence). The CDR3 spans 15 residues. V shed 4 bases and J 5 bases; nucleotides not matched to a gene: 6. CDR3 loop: CASSQPGQGTGELFF. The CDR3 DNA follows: TGTGCCAGCAGCCAACCGGGACAGGGAACCGGGGAGCTGTTTTTT.